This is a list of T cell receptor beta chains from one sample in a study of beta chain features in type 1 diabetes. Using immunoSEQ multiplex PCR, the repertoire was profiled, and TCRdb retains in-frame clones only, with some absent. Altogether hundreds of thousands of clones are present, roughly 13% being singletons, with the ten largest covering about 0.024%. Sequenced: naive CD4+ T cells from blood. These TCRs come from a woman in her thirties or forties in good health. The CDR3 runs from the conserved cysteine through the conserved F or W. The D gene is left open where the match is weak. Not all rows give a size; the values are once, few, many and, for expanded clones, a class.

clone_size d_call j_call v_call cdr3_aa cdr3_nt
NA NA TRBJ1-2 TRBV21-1 CASSKGTGGYGYTF TGTGCCAGCAGCAAAGGGACAGGGGGCTATGGCTACACCTTC
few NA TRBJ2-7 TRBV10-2 CASSIFQGLYEQYF TGCGCCAGCAGTATCTTCCAGGGTCTCTACGAGCAGTACTTC
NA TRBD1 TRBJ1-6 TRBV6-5 CASSRGFSPLHF TGTGCCAGCAGCAGGGGGTTTTCACCCCTCCACTTT
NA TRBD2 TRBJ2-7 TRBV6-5 CASILTSGGHEQYF TGTGCCAGCATTCTGACTAGCGGGGGACACGAGCAGTACTTC
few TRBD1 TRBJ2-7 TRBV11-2 CASSYSRGISPYEQYF TGTGCCAGCAGCTACAGCAGGGGGATTTCGCCCTACGAGCAGTACTTC
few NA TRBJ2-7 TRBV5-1 CASSLDPGETYEQYF TGCGCCAGCAGCTTGGATCCGGGGGAGACATACGAGCAGTACTTC
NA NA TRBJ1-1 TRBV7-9 CASSLAGLNTEAFF TGTGCCAGCAGCTTGGCTGGGCTAAACACTGAAGCTTTCTTT
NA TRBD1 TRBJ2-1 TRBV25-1 CASSELSGTGLNEQFF TGTGCCAGCAGTGAATTGAGCGGGACAGGGCTCAATGAGCAGTTCTTC
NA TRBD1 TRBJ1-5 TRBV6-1 CASSIQGDQPQHF TGTGCCAGCAGTATACAGGGGGATCAGCCCCAGCATTTT
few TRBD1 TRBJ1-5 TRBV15 CATSRGQGSFSNQPQHF TGTGCCACCAGCAGAGGACAGGGATCCTTTAGCAATCAGCCCCAGCATTTT
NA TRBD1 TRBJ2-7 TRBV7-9 CASSLVGQASYEQYF TGTGCCAGCAGCTTAGTGGGACAGGCCTCCTACGAGCAGTACTTC
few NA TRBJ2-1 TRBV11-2 CASSLGQGRYGYNEQFF TGTGCCAGCAGCTTAGGTCAGGGCAGATACGGTTACAATGAGCAGTTCTTC
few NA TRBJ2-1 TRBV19 CASSTQGGSYNEQFF TGTGCCAGTAGTACCCAGGGAGGCTCCTACAATGAGCAGTTCTTC
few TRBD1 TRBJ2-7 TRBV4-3 CASSQDARQGAEEQYF TGCGCCAGCAGCCAAGATGCCAGGCAGGGGGCAGAGGAGCAGTACTTC
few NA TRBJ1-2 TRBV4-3 CASSQDVVGDAGGYTF TGCGCCAGCAGCCAAGATGTTGTAGGGGACGCGGGGGGCTACACCTTC
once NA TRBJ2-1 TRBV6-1 CASSENSNSYNEQFF TGTGCCAGCAGTGAAAACAGCAACTCCTACAATGAGCAGTTCTTC
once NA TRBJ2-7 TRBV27 CARRAGPPYEQYF TGTGCCAGAAGGGCGGGACCCCCCTACGAGCAGTACTTC
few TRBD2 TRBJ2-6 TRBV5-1 CASSARLAGNSGANVLTF TGCGCCAGCAGCGCGAGACTAGCGGGCAACTCTGGGGCCAACGTCCTGACTTTC
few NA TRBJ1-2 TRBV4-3 CASSQGGRANYGYTF TGCGCCAGCAGCCAAGGAGGAAGAGCTAACTATGGCTACACCTTC
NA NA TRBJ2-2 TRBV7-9 CASSSNRVETGELFF TGTGCCAGCAGCTCGAACAGGGTCGAGACCGGGGAGCTGTTTTTT
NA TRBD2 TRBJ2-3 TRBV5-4 CASRSPAGGPTDTQYF TGTGCCAGCAGATCGCCCGCGGGGGGCCCTACAGATACGCAGTATTTT
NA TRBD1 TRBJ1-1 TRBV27 CASSIWTGGVGTEAFF TGTGCCAGCAGTATATGGACAGGGGGCGTCGGCACTGAAGCTTTCTTT
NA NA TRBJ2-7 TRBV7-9 CASSLAQSYEQYF TGTGCCAGCAGCTTAGCACAGTCCTACGAGCAGTACTTC
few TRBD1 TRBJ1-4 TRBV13 CASSPNRGNEKLFF TGTGCCAGCAGCCCTAACAGGGGAAATGAAAAACTGTTTTTT
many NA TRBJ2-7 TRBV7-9 CASSPVPAVKQYF TGTGCCAGCAGCCCCGTACCCGCGGTCAAGCAGTACTTC
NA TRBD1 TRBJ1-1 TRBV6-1 CASSRQGANTEAFF TGTGCCAGCAGTCGACAGGGGGCGAACACTGAAGCTTTCTTT
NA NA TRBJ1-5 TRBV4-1 CASSQDTLSSNQPQHF TGCGCCAGCAGCCAAGACACCCTATCCAGCAATCAGCCCCAGCATTTT
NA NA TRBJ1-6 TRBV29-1 CSARSSYNSPLHF TGCAGCGCCCGTTCGAGTTATAATTCACCCCTCCACTTT
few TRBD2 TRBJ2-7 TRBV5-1 CASSPGGTSLYYEQYF TGCGCCAGCAGCCCGGGGGGGACATCACTTTACTACGAGCAGTACTTC
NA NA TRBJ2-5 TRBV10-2 CASSVPGETQYF TGCGCCAGCAGTGTTCCCGGGGAGACCCAGTACTTC
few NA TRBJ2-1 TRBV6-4 CASSPGGGPLYEQFF TGTGCCAGCAGTCCGGGAGGGGGCCCCTTGTATGAGCAGTTCTTC
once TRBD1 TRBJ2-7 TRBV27 CASSSDRVDEQYF TGTGCCAGCAGTTCCGACAGGGTCGACGAGCAGTACTTC
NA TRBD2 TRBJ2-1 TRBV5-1 CASSLSERELYNEQFF TGCGCCAGCAGCTTGTCCGAGCGGGAGCTCTACAATGAGCAGTTCTTC
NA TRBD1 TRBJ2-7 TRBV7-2 CASSTTGGRIHEQYF TGTGCCAGCAGCACTACAGGGGGGAGGATACACGAGCAGTACTTC
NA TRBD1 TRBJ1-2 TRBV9 CASSVGTVGFGYTF TGTGCCAGCAGCGTTGGGACAGTGGGGTTTGGCTACACCTTC
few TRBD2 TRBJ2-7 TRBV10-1 CASSDNRAGFYEQYF TGCGCCAGCAGTGATAATCGAGCGGGGTTCTACGAGCAGTACTTC
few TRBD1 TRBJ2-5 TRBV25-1 CASSASGTVKRETQYF TGTGCCAGCAGTGCCTCCGGGACAGTTAAGCGAGAGACCCAGTACTTC
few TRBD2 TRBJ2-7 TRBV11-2 CASSLGRGGRYEQYF TGTGCCAGCAGCTTAGGGCGGGGGGGCCGCTACGAGCAGTACTTC
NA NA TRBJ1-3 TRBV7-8 CASSLEPGNGNTIYF TGTGCCAGCAGCTTAGAGCCAGGGAACGGAAACACCATATATTTT
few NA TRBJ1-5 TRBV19 CASSNGPSNQPQHF TGTGCCAGTAGTAATGGCCCTAGCAATCAGCCCCAGCATTTT
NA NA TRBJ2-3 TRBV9 CASSVAGGGTDTQYF TGTGCCAGCAGCGTAGCTGGAGGGGGCACAGATACGCAGTATTTT
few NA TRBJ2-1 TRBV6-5 CASTKTVVTNEQFF TGTGCCAGCACGAAAACAGTCGTGACAAATGAGCAGTTCTTC
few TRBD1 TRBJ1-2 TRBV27 CASSFQGQGGYGYTF TGTGCCAGCAGTTTTCAAGGACAGGGAGGCTATGGCTACACCTTC
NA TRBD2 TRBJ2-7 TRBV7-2 CASSQNVAGGLYEQYF TGTGCCAGCAGCCAAAATGTAGCGGGGGGACTCTACGAGCAGTACTTC
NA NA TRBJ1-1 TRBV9 CASSPQVLPNTEAFF TGTGCCAGCAGCCCCCAAGTACTCCCCAACACTGAAGCTTTCTTT
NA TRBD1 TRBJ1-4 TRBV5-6 CASSLTGTGNEKLFF TGTGCCAGCAGCTTAACCGGGACAGGGAATGAAAAACTGTTTTTT
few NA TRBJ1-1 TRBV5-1 CASSLFGTTGDTEAFF TGCGCCAGCAGCTTGTTCGGGACAACCGGTGACACTGAAGCTTTCTTT
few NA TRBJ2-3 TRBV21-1 CASSKGGGPDTQYF TGTGCCAGCAGCAAAGGGGGAGGACCAGATACGCAGTATTTT
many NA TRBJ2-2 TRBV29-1 CSVGGTGELFF TGCAGCGTTGGAGGGACCGGGGAGCTGTTTTTT
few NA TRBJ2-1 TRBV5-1 CASSLRPAKQFF TGCGCCAGCAGCTTGCGTCCCGCGAAGCAGTTCTTC
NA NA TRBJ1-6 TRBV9 CASSARILGDSPLHF TGTGCCAGCAGCGCGAGGATTCTCGGGGATTCACCCCTCCACTTT
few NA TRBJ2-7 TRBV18 CASSLSRLETAYEQYF TGTGCCAGCTCACTTTCACGATTGGAAACAGCTTACGAGCAGTACTTC